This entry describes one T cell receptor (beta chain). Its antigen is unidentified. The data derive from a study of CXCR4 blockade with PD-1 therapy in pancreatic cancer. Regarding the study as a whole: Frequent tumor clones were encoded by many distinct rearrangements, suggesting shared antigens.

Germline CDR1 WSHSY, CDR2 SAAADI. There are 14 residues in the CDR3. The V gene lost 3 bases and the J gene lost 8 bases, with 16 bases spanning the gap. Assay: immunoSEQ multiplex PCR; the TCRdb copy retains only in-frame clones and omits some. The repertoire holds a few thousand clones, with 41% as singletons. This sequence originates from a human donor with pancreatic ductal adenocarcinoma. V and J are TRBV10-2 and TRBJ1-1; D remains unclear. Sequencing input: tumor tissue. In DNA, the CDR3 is TGCGCCAGCAGTGAATTACGGCCTGGGTCGGAAGCTTTCTTT. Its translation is CASSELRPGSEAFF.